Given below is one T cell receptor (beta chain) in context. V was pared by 4 bases and J by 0 bases, with 10 bases between. The CDR3 spans 15 residues. Germline CDR1 is SGHAT and CDR2 is FQNNGV. RNA was extracted and reverse transcribed into cDNA as the sequencing template. Sequenced by immunoSEQ multiplex PCR; TCRdb stores in-frame clones only, minus some. The sample consists of some 150,000 clones, about 61% of them appearing once. Treatment: oral pan-JAK inhibitor, 5-10 mg twice daily. In alopecia areata patients, both lesional scalp punch biopsies and peripheral blood were collected. These data are taken from a study of CD8+ T cells in alopecia areata. Study summary: Treated patients received severity scores based on the percentage of scalp area affected.

The genes are TRBV11-2 and TRBJ1-5; D remains unclear. The sequenced sample was CD4+ T cells sorted from blood, obtained at approximately week 56, from a patient treated with tofacitinib. This receptor was taken from a human donor with alopecia areata. CDR3 nucleotides: TGTGCCAGCAGCTCCGGCAGATATAGCAATCAGCCCCAGCATTTT. Protein: CASSSGRYSNQPQHF. Full variable domain (outside the CDR3, taken from reference TRBV11-2 and TRBJ1-5): EAGVAQSPRYKIIEKRQSVAFWCNPISGHATLYWYQQILGQGPKLLIQFQNNGVVDDSQLPKDRFSAERLKGVDSTLKIQPAKLEDSAVYLCASSSGRYSNQPQHFGDGTRLSIL.